This T cell receptor beta chain was documented in a study of blood T cell repertoires in COVID-19. Turning to the study itself: There were acute and convalescent COVID-19 samples, and they came from the United States, Italy and Spain. T cells, B-cell-depleted T cells, or PBMCs provided the cDNA or gDNA that served as material.

Germline CDR1 and CDR2: KGHDR and SFDVKD. CDR3 length equals 16 residues. V gave up 5 bases and J gave up 2 bases; unmatched junction bases: 3. In the study's own analysis: Amplification of reference gene primers provided the estimated nucleated cell counts. Produced via immunoSEQ multiplex PCR; TCRdb's table is partial and in-frame only. V and J calls and clone size are copied from that table; D and trimming were computed from the DNA. The table has about 300,000 clones, more than 70% seen once. The sequencing sample was made of peripheral blood. The sequence was collected from a woman between 45 and 60 years old with acute or convalescent COVID-19. This chain links TRBV24-1 with TRBJ2-1, with 12 positions matching TRBD2. As DNA, the CDR3 is TGTGCCACCAGTGGTTCTAGCGGGAGGGCCTACAATGAGCAGTTCTTC. This sequence encodes CATSGSSGRAYNEQFF.